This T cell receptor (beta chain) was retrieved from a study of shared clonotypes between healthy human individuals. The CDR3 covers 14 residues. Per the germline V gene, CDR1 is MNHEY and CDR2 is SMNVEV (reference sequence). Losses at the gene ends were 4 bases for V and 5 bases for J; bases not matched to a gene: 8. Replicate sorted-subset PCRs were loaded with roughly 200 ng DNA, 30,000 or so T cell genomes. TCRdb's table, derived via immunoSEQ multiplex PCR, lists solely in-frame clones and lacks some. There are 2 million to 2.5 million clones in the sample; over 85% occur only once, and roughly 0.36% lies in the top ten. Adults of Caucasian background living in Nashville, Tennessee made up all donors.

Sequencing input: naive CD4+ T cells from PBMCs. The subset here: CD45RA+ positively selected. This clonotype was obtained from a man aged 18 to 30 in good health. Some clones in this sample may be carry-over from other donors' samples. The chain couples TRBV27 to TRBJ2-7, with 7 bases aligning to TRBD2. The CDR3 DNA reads TGTGCCAGCAGTTCATGGGGGGGAGACCACGAGCAGTACTTC. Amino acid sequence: CASSSWGGDHEQYF.